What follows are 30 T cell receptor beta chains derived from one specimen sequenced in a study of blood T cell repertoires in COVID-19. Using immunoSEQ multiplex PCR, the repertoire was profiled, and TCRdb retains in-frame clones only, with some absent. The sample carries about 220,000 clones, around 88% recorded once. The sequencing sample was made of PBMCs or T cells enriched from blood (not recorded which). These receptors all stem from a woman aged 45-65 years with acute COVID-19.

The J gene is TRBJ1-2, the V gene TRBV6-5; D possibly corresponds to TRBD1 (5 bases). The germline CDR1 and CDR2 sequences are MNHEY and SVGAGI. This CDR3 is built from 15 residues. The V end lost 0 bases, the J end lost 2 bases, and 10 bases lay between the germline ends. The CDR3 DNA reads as TGTGCCAGCAGTTACTCAGTATCAGGGAACTATGGCTACACCTTC. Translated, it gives CASSYSVSGNYGYTF.

CDR3 residues: CASDPSGMMNTEAFF. The CDR3 DNA follows: TGTGCCTCTGACCCCTCAGGGATGATGAACACTGAAGCTTTCTTT. The rearrangement joins TRBV19 to TRBJ1-1; a possible D gene is TRBD1 (5 bases). The CDR3 totals 15 residues. V lost 11 bases, J lost 0 bases, and 19 bases lay in between. The germline CDR1 and CDR2 sequences are LNHDA and SQIVND (reference sequence).

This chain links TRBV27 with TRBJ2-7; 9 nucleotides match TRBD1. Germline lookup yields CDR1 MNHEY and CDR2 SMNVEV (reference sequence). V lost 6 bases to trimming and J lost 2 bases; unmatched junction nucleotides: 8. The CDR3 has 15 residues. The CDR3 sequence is CASRDGQGRTYEQYF. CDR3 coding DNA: TGTGCCAGCAGGGATGGACAGGGGCGAACCTACGAGCAGTACTTC.

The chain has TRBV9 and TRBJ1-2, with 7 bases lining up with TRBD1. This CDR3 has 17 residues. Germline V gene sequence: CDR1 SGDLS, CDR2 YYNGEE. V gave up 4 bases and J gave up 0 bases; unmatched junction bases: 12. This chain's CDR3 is CASSRPGTELANYGYTF. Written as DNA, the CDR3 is TGTGCCAGCAGCCGACCCGGGACAGAGTTAGCTAACTATGGCTACACCTTC. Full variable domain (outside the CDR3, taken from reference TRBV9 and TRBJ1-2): DSGVTQTPKHLITATGQRVTLRCSPRSGDLSVYWYQQSLDQGLQFLIQYYNGEERAKGNILERFSAQQFPDLHSELNLSSLELGDSALYFCASSRPGTELANYGYTFGSGTRLTVV.

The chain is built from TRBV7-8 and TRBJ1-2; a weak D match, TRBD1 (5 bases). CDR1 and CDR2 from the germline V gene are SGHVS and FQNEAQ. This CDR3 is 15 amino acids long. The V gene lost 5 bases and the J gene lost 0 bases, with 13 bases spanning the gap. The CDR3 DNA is TGTGCCAGCAGCCTTCAAATACAGGCTAACTATGGCTACACCTTC. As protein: CASSLQIQANYGYTF.

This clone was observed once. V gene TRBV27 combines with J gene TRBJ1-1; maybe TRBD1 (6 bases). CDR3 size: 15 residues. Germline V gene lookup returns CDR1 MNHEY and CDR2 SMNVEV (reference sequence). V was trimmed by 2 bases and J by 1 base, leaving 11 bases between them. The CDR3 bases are TGTGCCAGCAGTTTAGCGGGGGGGCCGAACACTGAAGCTTTCTTT. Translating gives CASSLAGGPNTEAFF.

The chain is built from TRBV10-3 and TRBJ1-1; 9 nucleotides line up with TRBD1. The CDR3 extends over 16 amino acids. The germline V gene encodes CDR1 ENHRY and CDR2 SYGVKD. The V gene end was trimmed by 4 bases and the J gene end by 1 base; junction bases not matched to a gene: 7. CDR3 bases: TGTGCCATCAGTGCGGGGACGACAGGGGGGAACACTGAAGCTTTCTTT. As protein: CAISAGTTGGNTEAFF.

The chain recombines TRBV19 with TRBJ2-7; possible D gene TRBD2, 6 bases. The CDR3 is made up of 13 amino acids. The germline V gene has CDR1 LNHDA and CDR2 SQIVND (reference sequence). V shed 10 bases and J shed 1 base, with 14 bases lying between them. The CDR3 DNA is TGTGCCACCGCGAGGAGGGGTTCCTACGAGCAGTACTTC. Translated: CATARRGSYEQYF.

The CDR3 DNA reads as TGTGCCGGATCCGGACAGGGGGCGCGAGGCTACACCTTC. Translating it yields CAGSGQGARGYTF. The V call is TRBV2, the J call TRBJ1-2; 11 bases line up with TRBD1. Germline-derived CDR1 and CDR2 are SNHLY and FYNNEI. V lost 11 bases, J lost 8 bases, and 10 bases stayed unmatched. There are 13 residues in the CDR3.

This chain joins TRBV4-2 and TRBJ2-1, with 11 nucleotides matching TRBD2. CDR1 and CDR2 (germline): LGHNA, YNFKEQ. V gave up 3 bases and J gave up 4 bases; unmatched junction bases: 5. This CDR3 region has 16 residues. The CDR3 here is CASSQGTSGLYNEQFF. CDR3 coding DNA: TGTGCCAGCAGCCAGGGGACTAGCGGACTATACAATGAGCAGTTCTTC.

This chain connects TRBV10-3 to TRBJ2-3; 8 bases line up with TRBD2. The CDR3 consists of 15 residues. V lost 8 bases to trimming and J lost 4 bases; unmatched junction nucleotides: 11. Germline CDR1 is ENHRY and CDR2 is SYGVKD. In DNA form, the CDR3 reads TGTGCCATCTCCTCGGGAGGGGCTATATCAGATACGCAGTATTTT. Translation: CAISSGGAISDTQYF.

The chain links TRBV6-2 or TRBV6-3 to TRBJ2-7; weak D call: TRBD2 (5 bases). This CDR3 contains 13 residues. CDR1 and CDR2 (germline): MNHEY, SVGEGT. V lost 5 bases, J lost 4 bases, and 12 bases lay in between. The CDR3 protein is CASSHSAHYEQYF. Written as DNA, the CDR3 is TGTGCCAGCAGTCATAGCGCCCATTACGAGCAGTACTTC.

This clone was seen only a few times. The CDR3 spells CAWSAVGDRVGQPQHF. DNA of the CDR3: TGTGCCTGGAGTGCAGTCGGGGACAGGGTAGGACAGCCCCAGCATTTT. The J gene is TRBJ1-5, the V gene TRBV30, with TRBD1 matching over 9 bases. V lost 1 base to trimming and J lost 7 bases; unmatched junction nucleotides: 11. This CDR3 contains 16 residues. Germline lookup yields CDR1 GTSNPN and CDR2 SVGIG (reference sequence).

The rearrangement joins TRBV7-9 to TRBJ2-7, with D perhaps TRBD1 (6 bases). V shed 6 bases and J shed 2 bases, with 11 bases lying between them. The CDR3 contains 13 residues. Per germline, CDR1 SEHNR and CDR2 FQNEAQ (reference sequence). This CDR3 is CASRRQETYEQYF. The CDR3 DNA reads TGTGCCAGCAGACGACAGGAGACCTACGAGCAGTACTTC.

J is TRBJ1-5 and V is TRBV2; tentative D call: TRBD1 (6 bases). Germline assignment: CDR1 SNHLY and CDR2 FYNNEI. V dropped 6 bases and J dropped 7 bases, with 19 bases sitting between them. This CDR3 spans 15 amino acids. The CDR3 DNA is TGTGCCAGCAGGTCCTGGGGGCAGGGTCGACAGCCCCAGCATTTT. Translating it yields CASRSWGQGRQPQHF.

CDR3 DNA: TGTGCCAGCAGCCCAGCCTTGACGGGGGTCTCCTACGAGCAGTACTTC. It translates to CASSPALTGVSYEQYF. The V gene is TRBV7-2, the J gene TRBJ2-7; D is possibly TRBD2 (6 bases). The V end lost 5 bases, the J end lost 0 bases, and 17 bases lay between the germline ends. The germline gives CDR1 SGHTA, CDR2 FQGNSA. The CDR3 runs 16 residues.

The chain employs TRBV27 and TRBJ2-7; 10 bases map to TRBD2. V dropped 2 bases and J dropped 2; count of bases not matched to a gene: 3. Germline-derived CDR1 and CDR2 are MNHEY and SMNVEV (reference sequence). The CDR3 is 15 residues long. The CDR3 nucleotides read TGTGCCAGCAGTTTAATGCTAGCGGGGGCCTACGAGCAGTACTTC. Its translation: CASSLMLAGAYEQYF.

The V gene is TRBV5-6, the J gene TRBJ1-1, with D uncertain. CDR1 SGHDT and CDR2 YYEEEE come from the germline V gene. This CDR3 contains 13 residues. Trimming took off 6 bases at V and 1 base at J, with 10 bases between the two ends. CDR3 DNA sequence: TGTGCCAGCACCTCGCGGGGGAACACTGAAGCTTTCTTT. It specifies CASTSRGNTEAFF.

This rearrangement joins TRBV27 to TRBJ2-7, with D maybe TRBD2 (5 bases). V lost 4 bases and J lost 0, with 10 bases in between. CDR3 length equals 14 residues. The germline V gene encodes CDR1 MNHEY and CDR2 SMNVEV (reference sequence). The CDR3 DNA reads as TGTGCCAGCAGTTCGCAAGGGAGCTCCTACGAGCAGTACTTC. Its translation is CASSSQGSSYEQYF.

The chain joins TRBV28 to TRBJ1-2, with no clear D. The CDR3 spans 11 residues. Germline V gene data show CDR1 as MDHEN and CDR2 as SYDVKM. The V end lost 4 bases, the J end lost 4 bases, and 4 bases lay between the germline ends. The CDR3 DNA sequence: TGTGCCAGCAGTTGGGCCTATGGCTACACCTTC. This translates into CASSWAYGYTF.

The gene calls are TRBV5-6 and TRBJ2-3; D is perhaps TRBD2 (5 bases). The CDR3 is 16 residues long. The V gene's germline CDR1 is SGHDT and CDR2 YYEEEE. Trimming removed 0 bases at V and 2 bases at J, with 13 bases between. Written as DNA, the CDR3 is TGTGCCAGCAGCTTGGCCGGTCGGAGGTACACAGATACGCAGTATTTT. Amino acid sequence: CASSLAGRRYTDTQYF.

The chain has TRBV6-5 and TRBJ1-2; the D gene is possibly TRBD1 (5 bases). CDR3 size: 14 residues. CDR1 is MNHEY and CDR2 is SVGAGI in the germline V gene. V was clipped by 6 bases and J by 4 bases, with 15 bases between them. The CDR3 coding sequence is TGTGCCAGCAGGCGAGCAGGGCCAAGCTATGGCTACACCTTC. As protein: CASRRAGPSYGYTF.

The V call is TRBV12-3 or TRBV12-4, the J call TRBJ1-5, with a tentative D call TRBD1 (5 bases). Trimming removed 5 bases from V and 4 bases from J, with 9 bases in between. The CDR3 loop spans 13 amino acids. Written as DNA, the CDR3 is TGTGCCAGCAGTGCAGGGTTTAATCAGCCCCAGCATTTT. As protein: CASSAGFNQPQHF.

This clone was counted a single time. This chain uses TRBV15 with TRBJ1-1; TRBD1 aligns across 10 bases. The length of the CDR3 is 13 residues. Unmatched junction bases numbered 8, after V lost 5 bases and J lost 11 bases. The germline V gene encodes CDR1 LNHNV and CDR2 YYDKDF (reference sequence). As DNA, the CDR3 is TGTGCCACCAGCCTCGGGACAGGGGCGAATGCTTTCTTT. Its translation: CATSLGTGANAFF.

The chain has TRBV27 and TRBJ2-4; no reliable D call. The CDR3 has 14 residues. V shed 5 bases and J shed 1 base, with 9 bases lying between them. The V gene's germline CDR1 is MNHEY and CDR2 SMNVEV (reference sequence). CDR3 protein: CASSGLGAKNIQYF. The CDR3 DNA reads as TGTGCCAGCAGTGGTCTGGGCGCCAAAAACATTCAGTACTTC.

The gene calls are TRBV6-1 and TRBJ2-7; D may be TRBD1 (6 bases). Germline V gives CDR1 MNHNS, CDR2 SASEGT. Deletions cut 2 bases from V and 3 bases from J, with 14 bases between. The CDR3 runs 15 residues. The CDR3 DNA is TGTGCCAGCAGTGAAACCAGCAGGGGCCGCTACGAGCAGTACTTC. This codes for CASSETSRGRYEQYF.

The CDR3 region is CASSQVLEGSHRNTIYF. In nucleotides, the CDR3 is TGCGCCAGCAGCCAAGTTCTGGAGGGGAGTCATAGAAACACCATATATTTT. The chain carries TRBV4-1 and TRBJ1-3; perhaps TRBD1 as D (5 bases). There are 17 residues in the CDR3. Looked up from germline, CDR1 is MGHRA and CDR2 is YSYEKL. The V end lost 1 base, the J end lost 5 bases, and 18 bases lay between the germline ends.

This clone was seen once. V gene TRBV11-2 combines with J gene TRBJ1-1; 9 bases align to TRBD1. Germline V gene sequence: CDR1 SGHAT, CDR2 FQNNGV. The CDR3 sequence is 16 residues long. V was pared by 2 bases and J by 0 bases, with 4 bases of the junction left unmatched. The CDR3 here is CASSLRTGALNTEAFF. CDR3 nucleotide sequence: TGTGCCAGCAGCTTAAGGACAGGGGCCCTGAACACTGAAGCTTTCTTT.

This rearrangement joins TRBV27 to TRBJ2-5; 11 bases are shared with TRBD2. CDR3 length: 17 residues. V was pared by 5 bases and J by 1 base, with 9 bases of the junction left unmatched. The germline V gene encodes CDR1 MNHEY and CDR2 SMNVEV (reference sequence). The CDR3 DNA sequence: TGTGCCAGCAGTACGAGAGGACTAGCGGGCCCCCAAGAGACCCAGTACTTC. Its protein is CASSTRGLAGPQETQYF.

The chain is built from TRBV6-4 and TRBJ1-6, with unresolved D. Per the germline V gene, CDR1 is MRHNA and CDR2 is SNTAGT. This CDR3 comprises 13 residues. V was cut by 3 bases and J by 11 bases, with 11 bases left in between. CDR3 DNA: TGTGCCAGCAGTGAAAGTTCCGAGACACCCCTCCACTTT. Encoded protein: CASSESSETPLHF.